Sequencing of this T cell receptor (beta chain) was carried out in a study of beta chain features in type 1 diabetes. Findings and caveats of the study: The question of HLA type influencing TCRB rearrangement was one that remained unresolved here. The study found that naive, central memory and Treg TCRB repertoires appeared more similar in patients than in healthy donors. cDNA-based sequencing might over-represent cells highly expressing TCR. TCRB CDR3s were moderately but significantly shorter in Type 1 diabetes patients in all four CD4+ subsets.

Via the markers CD45RO/CCR7/CD25/CD127/CD95/CD27, stem cell-like memory, regulatory, central memory and naive CD4+ cells were sorted. CDR3 length: 16 residues. The trim removed 0 bases at V and 5 bases at J, leaving 3 bases unmatched. Per germline, CDR1 MNHNY and CDR2 SVGAGI (reference sequence). Since all of the isolated RNA was reverse transcribed, expressed TCRB transcripts were what got sequenced. The table came from immunoSEQ multiplex PCR; TCRdb's copy has only in-frame clones and leaves some out. The repertoire holds a few hundred thousand clones, with roughly 13% as singletons. This clone was counted only a few times. The antigen is undetermined.

This clonotype originated in a young woman with type 1 diabetes. The sample comprised naive CD4+ T cells from blood. The rearrangement links TRBV6-6 to TRBJ2-1; 11 nucleotides align to TRBD2. Here the CDR3 DNA reads TGTGCCAGCAGTTACTCCGGGACTAGCGGAGACAATGAGCAGTTCTTC. Its protein is CASSYSGTSGDNEQFF.